These 30 T cell receptor beta chains originate from one sample sequenced in a study of early T cells in non-severe SARS-CoV-2 infection. Via MiXCR, TCRdb re-called the 5' RACE reads, giving one row per CDR3 protein. The table includes thousands of distinct CDR3 sequences, about 4.8% detected once. Sequencing used whole blood. The receptors were sampled from an adult who was a healthcare worker with PCR-confirmed SARS-CoV-2 infection or an uninfected control (not recorded which).

The chain carries TRBV30 and TRBJ1-2; D perhaps matches TRBD1 (5 bases). This CDR3 comprises 13 residues. V was shortened by 1 base and J by 8 bases, with 14 bases between the two germline ends. CDR1 is GTSNPN, CDR2 SVGIG, per germline (reference sequence). The DNA for the CDR3 is TGTGCCTGGAGTGAGCTCCCAGGGTTAGGCTACACCTTC. Encoded protein: CAWSELPGLGYTF.

At least ten counts were recorded for this clonotype. V is TRBV10-1 and J is TRBJ2-3; a weak D match, TRBD1 (7 bases). The CDR3 is 17 residues long. Trimming cost V 1 base and J 1 base, with 15 bases left between them. Germline lookup yields CDR1 WNHNN and CDR2 SYGVQD (reference sequence). CDR3 amino acids: CASSEWRGLVGTDTQYF. The DNA for the CDR3 is TGCGCCAGCAGTGAGTGGAGGGGGCTGGTCGGCACAGATACGCAGTATTTT.

By share, this clonotype ranks as medium-sized. The chain uses TRBV24-1 and TRBJ2-5; D gene unclear. V was shortened by 7 bases and J by 6 bases, with 11 bases between the two germline ends. There are 12 residues in the CDR3. CDR1 is KGHDR and CDR2 is SFDVKD in the germline V gene. The CDR3 DNA reads TGTGCCACCAGAGGTGTTAGTCAGACCCAGTACTTC. This translates into CATRGVSQTQYF.

This clonotype is labeled as medium-sized. The gene calls are TRBV5-3 and TRBJ2-1, with D perhaps matching TRBD1 or TRBD2 (5 bases each). TRBV5-3 is designated an ORF whose function remains uncertain. V was trimmed by 1 base and J by 0 bases, leaving 14 bases between them. The CDR3 covers 17 residues. This CDR3 is CARSLSRGRSSYNEQFF. The CDR3 DNA is TGTGCCAGAAGCTTGAGTCGGGGACGCAGCTCCTACAATGAGCAGTTCTTC.

This clonotype is termed medium-sized (0.01 to 0.1%). The CDR3 loop is CASSIKGTLNTEAFF. In DNA, the CDR3 is TGTGCCAGTAGTATAAAGGGGACCTTGAACACTGAAGCTTTCTTT. The rearrangement uses TRBV19 and TRBJ1-1; TRBD1 is a possible D gene (5 bases). The V gene's germline CDR1 is LNHDA and CDR2 SQIVND (reference sequence). The CDR3 has 15 residues. V shed 2 bases and J shed 0 bases, with 10 bases lying between them. The full variable domain, completed using reference TRBV19 and TRBJ1-1, is DGGITQSPKYLFRKEGQNVTLSCEQNLNHDAMYWYRQDPGQGLRLIYYSQIVNDFQKGDIAEGYSVSREKKESFPLTVTSAQKNPTAFYLCASSIKGTLNTEAFFGQGTRLTVV.

By its share, this clonotype is medium-sized. The J gene is TRBJ2-1, the V gene TRBV7-2; D uncertain. There are 16 residues in the CDR3. Germline V gives CDR1 SGHTA, CDR2 FQGNSA. Trimming took off 5 bases at V and 0 bases at J, with 14 bases between the two ends. CDR3 sequence: CASSPNVGLSYNEQFF. The CDR3 DNA follows: TGTGCCAGCAGCCCGAATGTAGGCCTCTCCTACAATGAGCAGTTCTTC.

In its sample, this clonotype is medium-sized. The chain couples TRBV29-1 to TRBJ1-1, with a weak D call TRBD1 (6 bases). Germline loops: CDR1 SQVTM, CDR2 ANQGSEA. There are 12 residues in the CDR3. V lost 7 bases and J lost 1, with 10 bases in between. CDR3 nucleotides: TGCAGCGCCCCGACAGGGAACACTGAAGCTTTCTTT. Protein product: CSAPTGNTEAFF.

The genes are TRBV6-2 or TRBV6-3 and TRBJ2-1; 7 bases are a match to TRBD2. CDR3 size: 15 residues. Trimming removed 2 bases from V and 9 bases from J; junction bases left unmatched: 10. The germline gives CDR1 MNHEY, CDR2 SVGEGT. CDR3 residues: CASSYVAGVAGEQFF. DNA of the CDR3: TGTGCCAGCAGTTACGTGGCGGGAGTGGCGGGTGAGCAGTTCTTC.

The table lists this clonotype with many counts. V and J are TRBV3-1 and TRBJ1-1, with TRBD1 matching over 7 bases. The CDR3 covers 11 residues. V shed 7 bases, J shed 8 bases, and the junction held 4 bases outside the gene matches. The V gene's germline CDR1 is LGHDT and CDR2 YNNKEL (reference sequence). This chain's CDR3 is CASTRGQEAFF. CDR3 DNA: TGTGCCAGCACGAGGGGGCAAGAAGCTTTCTTT.

This clonotype was picked up many times. The gene calls are TRBV11-2 and TRBJ2-7, with D unclear. The CDR3 runs to 14 residues. Trimming took off 3 bases at V and 3 bases at J, with 12 bases between the two ends. Germline V lookup: CDR1 SGHAT, CDR2 FQNNGV. The CDR3 DNA follows: TGTGCCAGCAGCTTTACCCAGCAGAACTACGAGCAGTACGTC. This encodes CASSFTQQNYEQYV.

This clonotype was detected a few times. Being one base from a much bigger clone, this may be a read error. The chain is built from TRBV5-1 and TRBJ1-2; TRBD1 is a possible D gene (6 bases). The CDR3 consists of 15 residues. The V gene lost 4 bases and the J gene lost 10 bases, with 23 bases spanning the gap. Germline V gives CDR1 SGHRS, CDR2 YFSETQ. The CDR3 DNA reads TGCGCCAGCAGCCCGGAGGGACATGGGTTCGGAGACTACACCTTC. It specifies CASSPEGHGFGDYTF. The variable domain in full, with the rest retrieved from reference TRBV5-1 and TRBJ1-2, is KAGVTQTPRYLIKTRGQQVTLSCSPISGHRSVSWYQQTPGQGLQFLFEYFSETQRNKGNFPGRFSGRQFSNSRSEMNVSTLELGDSALYLCASSPEGHGFGDYTFGSGTRLTVV.

This clonotype is labeled medium-sized (0.01 to 0.1%). For the CDR3, the DNA is TGTGCCAGCAGGACCAGGAATCACTACTCCTACGAGCAGTACTTC. Translated: CASRTRNHYSYEQYF. The V call is TRBV6-6, the J call TRBJ2-7, with D hard to call. V was pared by 6 bases and J by 0 bases, with 15 bases between. The CDR3 spans 15 residues. CDR1 MNHNY and CDR2 SVGAGI come from the germline V gene (reference sequence).

This clonotype appeared many times. The gene calls are TRBV20-1 and TRBJ2-3; 9 nucleotides align to TRBD2. The junction had 9 bases not matched to a gene; V was cut back by 3 bases and J by 5 bases. CDR3 length: 15 amino acids. CDR1 and CDR2 from the germline V gene are DFQATT and SNEGSKA (reference sequence). The CDR3 is CSASWLAGGRDTQYF. CDR3 bases: TGCAGTGCTAGTTGGTTGGCGGGAGGGCGAGATACGCAGTATTTT.

This clonotype occurred many times. V and J are TRBV19 and TRBJ2-1; 8 nucleotides match TRBD2. The germline gives CDR1 LNHDA, CDR2 SQIVND (reference sequence). The CDR3 spans 14 residues. V trimming: 8 bases; J trimming: 7 bases; junction bases outside the gene matches: 10. In DNA, the CDR3 is TGTGCCAGTCGAGCGGGAGAGCGGCGGAATGAGCAGTTCTTC. Amino acid sequence: CASRAGERRNEQFF.

In its sample, this clonotype was seen once. V and J are TRBV4-2 and TRBJ2-3; D tentatively fits TRBD1 or TRBD2 (5 bases each). The germline V gene has CDR1 LGHNA and CDR2 YNFKEQ. The V end was cut by 4 bases, the J end by 2 bases, with 16 bases between. This CDR3 has 16 amino acids. CDR3 nucleotides: TGTGCCAGCAGCCGTAAGGGACCGCAGAACACAGATACGCAGTATTTT. Encoded protein: CASSRKGPQNTDTQYF.

This clonotype was picked up many times. The chain carries TRBV4-3 and TRBJ2-7; either TRBD1 or TRBD2 may fit D (6 bases each). Germline V gene data show CDR1 as LGHNA and CDR2 as YSLEER. CDR3 size: 15 residues. Trimming shortened V by 1 base and J by 1 base, and 11 bases separated the two germline ends. This CDR3 reads CASSQAGGTSYEQYV. DNA for the CDR3: TGCGCCAGCAGCCAAGCCGGAGGGACATCCTACGAGCAGTACGTC.

This clonotype was detected ten times or more. The J gene is TRBJ2-1, the V gene TRBV27, with TRBD2 as a possible D gene (5 bases). Deletions cut 4 bases from V and 12 bases from J, with 13 bases between. This CDR3 spans 12 amino acids. CDR1 is MNHEY, CDR2 SMNVEV, per germline (reference sequence). The DNA for the CDR3 is TGTGCCAGCAGTTCCTACTTGGCGGGGCAGTTCTTC. Encoded protein: CASSSYLAGQFF.

The chain has TRBV6-5 and TRBJ1-6; possible D gene TRBD1, 6 bases. CDR1 is MNHEY and CDR2 is SVGAGI in the germline V gene. V lost 6 bases to trimming and J lost 7 bases, with 22 bases between them. The CDR3 totals 17 residues. DNA for the CDR3: TGTGCCAGCAGCCGAGACGGGAACAGGGCCGGGAATTCACCCCTCCACTTT. Its protein is CASSRDGNRAGNSPLHF.

This clonotype is medium-sized (0.01 to 0.1%) by share. The gene calls are TRBV7-9 and TRBJ1-1; tentatively, D is TRBD1 (5 bases). CDR1 is SEHNR, CDR2 FQNEAQ, per germline (reference sequence). Trimming took off 6 bases at V and 0 bases at J, with 8 bases between the two ends. CDR3 size: 13 residues. The CDR3 loop reads CASRRGVNTEAFF. The CDR3, as DNA: TGTGCCAGCAGGAGAGGGGTGAACACTGAAGCTTTCTTT. The full variable domain, in which reference TRBV7-9 and TRBJ1-1 provide the parts outside the CDR3, is DTGVSQNPRHKITKRGQNVTFRCDPISEHNRLYWYRQTLGQGPEFLTYFQNEAQLEKSRLLSDRFSAERPKGSFSTLEIQRTEQGDSAMYLCASRRGVNTEAFFGQGTRLTVV.

This clonotype appeared many times. The V and J genes are TRBV29-1 and TRBJ2-1; the D is unclear. CDR1 and CDR2 (germline): SQVTM, ANQGSEA. V was cut by 8 bases and J by 4 bases, with 15 bases left in between. CDR3 length: 13 residues. This chain's CDR3 is CSSSLGNYNEQFF. The CDR3, as DNA: TGCAGCTCGTCTTTGGGGAATTACAATGAGCAGTTCTTC.

This clonotype was found many times. This rearrangement joins TRBV29-1 to TRBJ2-1, with 8 bases identical to TRBD1. Germline V gives CDR1 SQVTM, CDR2 ANQGSEA. The CDR3 spans 14 residues. The trim removed 3 bases at V and 7 bases at J, leaving 8 bases unmatched. CDR3 nucleotides: TGCAGCGTTGAGCGTCAGGGGGCTGCTAATGAGCAGTTCTTC. It encodes CSVERQGAANEQFF.

This clonotype was seen at least ten times. The chain recombines TRBV7-2 with TRBJ2-7; either TRBD1 or TRBD2 may supply D (5 bases each). This CDR3 contains 15 residues. Trimming removed 2 bases at V and 2 bases at J, with 13 bases between. Germline lookup yields CDR1 SGHTA and CDR2 FQGNSA. The CDR3 loop reads CASSLQGTGTYEQYF. The CDR3 region has the DNA TGTGCCAGCAGCTTACAAGGGACGGGAACCTACGAGCAGTACTTC.

This chain connects TRBV7-2 to TRBJ2-5, with TRBD2 matching 8 bases. Per the germline V gene, CDR1 is SGHTA and CDR2 is FQGNSA. V shed 2 bases, J shed 5 bases, and the junction held 10 bases outside the gene matches. This CDR3 comprises 16 residues. CDR3 sequence: CASSLRALAGWETQYF. The CDR3 coding sequence is TGTGCCAGCAGCTTAAGGGCCCTAGCGGGCTGGGAGACCCAGTACTTC.

This clonotype has only a few counts. The V gene is TRBV7-6, the J gene TRBJ2-1, with 11 bases aligning to TRBD2. The CDR3 consists of 17 residues. Germline CDR1 reads SGHVS; CDR2 reads FNYEAQ. With 3 bases clipped from V and 3 bases from J, the junction kept 7 bases outside the gene matches. The CDR3 spells CASSFLAGGPVYNEQFF. The CDR3 DNA reads TGTGCCAGCAGCTTTTTAGCGGGAGGGCCGGTCTACAATGAGCAGTTCTTC. Combining the CDR3 with reference TRBV7-6 and TRBJ2-1 gives the whole variable domain GAGVSQSPRYKVTKRGQDVALRCDPISGHVSLYWYRQALGQGPEFLTYFNYEAQQDKSGLPNDRFSAERPEGSISTLTIQRTEQRDSAMYRCASSFLAGGPVYNEQFFGPGTRLTVL.

By frequency in the sample, this clonotype is medium-sized. J is TRBJ1-4 and V is TRBV28; TRBD1 matches 7 bases. There are 14 residues in the CDR3. Germline-derived CDR1 and CDR2 are MDHEN and SYDVKM. The ends lost 3 bases at V and 4 bases at J; junction bases unmatched: 2. The CDR3 loop reads CASSFRGYNEKLFF. In DNA, the CDR3 is TGTGCCAGCAGTTTCAGGGGGTATAATGAAAAACTGTTTTTT.

There are many counts of this clonotype. The chain links TRBV4-3 to TRBJ2-1; D call uncertain. Per the germline V gene, CDR1 is LGHNA and CDR2 is YSLEER. This CDR3 region has 17 residues. Trimming stripped 0 bases from V and 8 bases from J, with 20 bases between. The CDR3 region is CASSQDHSPYPPDEQFF. The CDR3 nucleotides are TGCGCCAGCAGCCAAGATCACTCACCCTACCCACCCGATGAGCAGTTCTTC.

By share, this clonotype counts as medium-sized (0.01 to 0.1%). The chain couples TRBV29-1 to TRBJ2-5; D gene uncertain. V lost 3 bases and J 1 base, leaving 3 bases between the germline ends. Germline loops: CDR1 SQVTM, CDR2 ANQGSEA. CDR3 length equals 11 residues. The CDR3 spells CSVDIQETQYF. The CDR3 region has the DNA TGCAGCGTTGATATCCAAGAGACCCAGTACTTC.

Turning to this clonotype: Possible read error: a much larger clone is one base away. This chain joins TRBV5-1 and TRBJ2-5; D is unresolved. Germline CDR1 and CDR2: SGHRS and YFSETQ. There are 14 residues in the CDR3. CDR3 sequence reads: CASSLRSQQGTQYF. CDR3 coding DNA: TGCGCCAGCAGCTTGCGGTCACAACAAGGGACCCAGTACTTC. Looking up the rest from reference TRBV5-1 and TRBJ2-5 gives the full variable domain: KAGVTQTPRYLIKTRGQQVTLSCSPISGHRSVSWYQQTPGQGLQFLFEYFSETQRNKGNFPGRFSGRQFSNSRSEMNVSTLELGDSALYLCASSLRSQQGTQYFGPGTRLLVL.

This clonotype has a count of ten or more. The chain is built from TRBV2 and TRBJ1-5, with D possibly being TRBD1 (5 bases). Trimming pared 4 bases from V and 1 base from J, leaving 17 bases between. From germline, CDR1 is SNHLY and CDR2 FYNNEI. This CDR3 comprises 17 residues. CDR3: CASSAVVSWGSNQPQHF. The CDR3 DNA sequence: TGTGCCAGCAGTGCGGTCGTGTCTTGGGGGAGCAATCAGCCCCAGCATTTT.

This clonotype was recorded many times. The chain carries TRBV11-2 and TRBJ2-3; D is perhaps TRBD1 or TRBD2 (5 bases each). The CDR3 covers 14 residues. V shed 8 bases and J shed 6 bases, with 18 bases lying between them. Germline V CDR1 and CDR2: SGHAT, FQNNGV. Written as DNA, the CDR3 is TGTGCCAGCGGAATGGGACCCACCGGGGATACGCAGTATTTT. Residues: CASGMGPTGDTQYF.